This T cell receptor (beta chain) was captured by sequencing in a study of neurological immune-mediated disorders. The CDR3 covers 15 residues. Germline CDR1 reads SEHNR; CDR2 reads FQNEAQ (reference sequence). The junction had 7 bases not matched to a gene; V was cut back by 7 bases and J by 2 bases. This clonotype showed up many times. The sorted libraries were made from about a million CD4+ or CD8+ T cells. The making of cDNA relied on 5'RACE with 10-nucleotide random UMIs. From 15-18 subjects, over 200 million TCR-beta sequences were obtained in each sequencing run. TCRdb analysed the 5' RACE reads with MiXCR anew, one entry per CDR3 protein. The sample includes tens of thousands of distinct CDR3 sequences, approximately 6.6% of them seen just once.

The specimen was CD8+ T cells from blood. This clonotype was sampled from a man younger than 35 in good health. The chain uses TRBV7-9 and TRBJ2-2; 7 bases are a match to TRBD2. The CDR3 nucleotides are TGTGCCAGCAACCGCCGGGGGGACAACACCGGGGAGCTGTTTTTT. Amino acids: CASNRRGDNTGELFF.